This entry is about one T cell receptor (beta chain). The sample comes from a study of OX40 agonist ivuxolimab in advanced cancers. The J segment lost 5 bases and the V segment lost 8 bases, leaving 10 bases of the junction unmatched. Germline assignment: CDR1 MGHDK and CDR2 SYGVNS. The CDR3 sequence is 14 residues long. Assay: immunoSEQ multiplex PCR; the TCRdb copy retains only in-frame clones and omits some. The table shows about 64,000 clones, with 88% occurring only once. The source is an adult with an advanced solid tumor such as melanoma, head and neck, liver or kidney cancer. This sample comprised CD4+ or CD8+ T cells sorted from blood, obtained in a trial of the OX40 agonist ivuxolimab. This chain links TRBV25-1 with TRBJ2-5, with 8 bases that match TRBD1. CDR3 sequence: CASSHQGAWETQYF. CDR3 in DNA: TGTGCCAGCTCGCACCAGGGGGCTTGGGAGACCCAGTACTTC.